The clone carrying this TCR beta chain was recorded a few times. The CDR3 has 16 residues. CDR1 and CDR2 (germline): SGHAT, FQNNGV. Deletions cut 0 bases from V and 5 bases from J, with 14 bases between. Plating combined approximately 200,000 CFSE-labeled responder cells with approximately 200,000 irradiated, violet-dye-labeled stimulator cells. Profiling relied on immunoSEQ multiplex PCR, and the TCRdb table lists in-frame clones only, not all of them. The table has roughly 15,000 clones, more than 30% seen once. The record originates from a study of graft-versus-host responses after intestinal transplantation. The study's findings and limits: GvH clones turned up in recipient marrow; some had shown up first in ileum or blood.

The sequence was obtained from a human patient who received an intestinal transplant. The material was alloreactive CD8+ T cells from a mixed lymphocyte reaction culture, obtained before intestinal transplant. Subset: CFSE-low proliferating T cells sorted from approximately 6-day pre-transplant mixed lymphocyte reaction (GvH or HvG direction). The V gene is TRBV11-2, the J gene TRBJ2-1, with a possible D match to TRBD1 (8 bases). The CDR3 here is CASSLDFTGGDNEQFF. The CDR3 DNA reads as TGTGCCAGCAGCTTAGATTTCACAGGGGGGGACAATGAGCAGTTCTTC.